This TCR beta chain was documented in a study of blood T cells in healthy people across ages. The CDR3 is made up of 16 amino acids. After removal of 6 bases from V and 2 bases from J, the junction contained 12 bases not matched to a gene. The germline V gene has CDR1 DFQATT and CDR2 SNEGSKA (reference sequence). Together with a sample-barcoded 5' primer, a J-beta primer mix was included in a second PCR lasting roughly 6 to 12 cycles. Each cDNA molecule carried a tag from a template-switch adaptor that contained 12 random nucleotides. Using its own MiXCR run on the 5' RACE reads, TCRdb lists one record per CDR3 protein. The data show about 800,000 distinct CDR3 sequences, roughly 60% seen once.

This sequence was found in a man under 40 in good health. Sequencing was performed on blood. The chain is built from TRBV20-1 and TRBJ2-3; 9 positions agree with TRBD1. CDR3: CSAIPGQGYHTDTQYF. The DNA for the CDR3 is TGCAGTGCAATACCGGGACAGGGATATCACACAGATACGCAGTATTTT.